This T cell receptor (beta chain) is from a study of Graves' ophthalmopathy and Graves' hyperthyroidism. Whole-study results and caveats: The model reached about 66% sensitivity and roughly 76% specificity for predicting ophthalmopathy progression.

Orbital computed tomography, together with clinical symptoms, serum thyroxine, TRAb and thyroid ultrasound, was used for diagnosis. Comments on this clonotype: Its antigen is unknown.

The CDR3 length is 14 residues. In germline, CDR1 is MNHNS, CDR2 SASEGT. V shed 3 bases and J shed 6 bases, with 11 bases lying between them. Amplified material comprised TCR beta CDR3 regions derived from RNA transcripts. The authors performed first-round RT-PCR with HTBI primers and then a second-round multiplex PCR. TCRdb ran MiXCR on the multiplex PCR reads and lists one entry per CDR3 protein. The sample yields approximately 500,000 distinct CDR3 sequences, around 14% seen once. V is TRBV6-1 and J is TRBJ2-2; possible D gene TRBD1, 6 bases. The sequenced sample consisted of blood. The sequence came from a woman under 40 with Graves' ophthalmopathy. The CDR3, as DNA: TGTGCCAGCAGTGACACAGGGTCTCCCGGGGAGCTGTTTTTT. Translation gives CASSDTGSPGELFF.